This T cell receptor (beta chain) was sequenced in a study of T cell responses to AZD1222 COVID-19 vaccine. This CDR3 comprises 13 residues. Trimming cost V 3 bases and J 4 bases, with 9 bases left between them. CDR1 is SGHAT and CDR2 is FQNNGV in the germline V gene. Assay used: immunoSEQ multiplex PCR; TCRdb lists only in-frame clones, some missing. The table shows under 150,000 clones, with around 88% occurring only once. The rearrangement uses TRBV11-2 and TRBJ1-1; possibly TRBD1 for D (6 bases). The sequences come from peripheral blood, collected 28 days after the second AZD1222 dose. This TCR was recovered from an adult who received the AZD1222 COVID-19 vaccine. The chain's CDR3 is CASSFSGVTEAFF. In nucleotides, the CDR3 is TGTGCCAGCAGCTTTTCAGGGGTCACTGAAGCTTTCTTT.